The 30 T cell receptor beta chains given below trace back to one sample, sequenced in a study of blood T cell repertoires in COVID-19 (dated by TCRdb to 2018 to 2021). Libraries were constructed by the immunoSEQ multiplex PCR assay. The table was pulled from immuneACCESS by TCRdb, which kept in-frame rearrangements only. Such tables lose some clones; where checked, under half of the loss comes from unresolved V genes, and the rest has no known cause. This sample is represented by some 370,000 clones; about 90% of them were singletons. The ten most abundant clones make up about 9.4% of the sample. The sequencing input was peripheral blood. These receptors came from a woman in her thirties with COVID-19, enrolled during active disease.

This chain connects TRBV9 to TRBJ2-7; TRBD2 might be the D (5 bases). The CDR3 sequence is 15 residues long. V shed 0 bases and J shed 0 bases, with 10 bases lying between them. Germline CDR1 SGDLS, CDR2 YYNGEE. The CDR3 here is CASSVGGGYSYEQYF. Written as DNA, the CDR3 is TGTGCCAGCAGCGTAGGCGGAGGCTACTCCTACGAGCAGTACTTC. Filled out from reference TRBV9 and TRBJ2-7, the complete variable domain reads DSGVTQTPKHLITATGQRVTLRCSPRSGDLSVYWYQQSLDQGLQFLIQYYNGEERAKGNILERFSAQQFPDLHSELNLSSLELGDSALYFCASSVGGGYSYEQYFGPGTRLTVT.

This CDR3 reads CASHPPTRVGEQYF. The CDR3 coding sequence is TGTGCCAGCCACCCGCCGACTAGGGTTGGGGAGCAGTACTTC. The chain carries TRBV6-6 and TRBJ2-7; a possible D gene is TRBD2 (6 bases). The CDR3 loop spans 14 amino acids. Trimming shortened V by 8 bases and J by 7 bases, and 21 bases separated the two germline ends. From germline, CDR1 is MNHNY and CDR2 SVGAGI (reference sequence).

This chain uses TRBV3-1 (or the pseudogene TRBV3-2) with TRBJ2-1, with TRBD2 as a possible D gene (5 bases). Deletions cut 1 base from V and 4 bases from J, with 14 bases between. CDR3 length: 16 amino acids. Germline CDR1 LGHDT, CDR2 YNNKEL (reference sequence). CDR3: CASSQAWLAGYNEQFF. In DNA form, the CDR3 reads TGTGCCAGCAGCCAAGCTTGGCTAGCTGGATACAATGAGCAGTTCTTC.

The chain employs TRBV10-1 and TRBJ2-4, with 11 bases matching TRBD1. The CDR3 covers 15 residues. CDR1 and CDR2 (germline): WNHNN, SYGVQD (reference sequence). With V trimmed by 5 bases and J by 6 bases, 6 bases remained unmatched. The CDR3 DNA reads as TGCGCCAGCAGTCCGGACAGGGGGCTGTTAAACATTCAGTACTTC. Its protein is CASSPDRGLLNIQYF.

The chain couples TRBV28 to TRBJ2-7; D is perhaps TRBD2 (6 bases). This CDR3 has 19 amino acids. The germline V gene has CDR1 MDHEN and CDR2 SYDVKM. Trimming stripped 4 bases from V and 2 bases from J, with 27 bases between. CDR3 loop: CASSYAPLFPSGETYEQYF. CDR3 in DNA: TGTGCCAGCAGTTACGCCCCCCTTTTTCCATCGGGAGAGACCTACGAGCAGTACTTC.

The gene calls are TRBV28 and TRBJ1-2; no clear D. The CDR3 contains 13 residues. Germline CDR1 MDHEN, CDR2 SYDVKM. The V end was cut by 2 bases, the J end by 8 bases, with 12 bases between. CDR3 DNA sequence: TGTGCCAGCAGTTTACCAGGTCCCCAGGGCTACACCTTC. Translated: CASSLPGPQGYTF.

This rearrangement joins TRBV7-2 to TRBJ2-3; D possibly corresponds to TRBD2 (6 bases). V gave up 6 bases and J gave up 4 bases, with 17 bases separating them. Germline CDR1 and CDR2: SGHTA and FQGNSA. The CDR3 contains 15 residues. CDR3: CASRGTPRGSDTQYF. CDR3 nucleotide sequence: TGTGCCAGCAGGGGAACTCCGCGGGGCTCAGATACGCAGTATTTT.

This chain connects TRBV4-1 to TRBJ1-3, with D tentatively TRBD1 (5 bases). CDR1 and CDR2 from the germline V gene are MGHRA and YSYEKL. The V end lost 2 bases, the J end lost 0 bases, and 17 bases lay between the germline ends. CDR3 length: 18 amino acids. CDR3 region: CASSQIDMGLNSGNTIYF. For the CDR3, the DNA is TGCGCCAGCAGCCAAATCGACATGGGGCTAAACTCTGGAAACACCATATATTTT.

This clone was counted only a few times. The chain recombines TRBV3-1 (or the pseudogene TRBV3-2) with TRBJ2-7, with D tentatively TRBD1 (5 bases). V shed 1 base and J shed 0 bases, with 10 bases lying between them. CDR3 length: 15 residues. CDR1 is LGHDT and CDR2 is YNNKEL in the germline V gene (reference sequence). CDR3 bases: TGTGCCAGCAGCCAAGGGCAGGGCAGCTCCTACGAGCAGTACTTC. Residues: CASSQGQGSSYEQYF.

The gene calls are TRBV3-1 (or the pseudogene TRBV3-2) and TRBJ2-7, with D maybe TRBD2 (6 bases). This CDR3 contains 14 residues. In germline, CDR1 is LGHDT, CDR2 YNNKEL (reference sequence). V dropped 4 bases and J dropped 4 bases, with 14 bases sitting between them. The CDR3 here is CASSLTGGIYEQYF. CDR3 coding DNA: TGTGCCAGCAGCCTCACCGGGGGAATTTACGAGCAGTACTTC.

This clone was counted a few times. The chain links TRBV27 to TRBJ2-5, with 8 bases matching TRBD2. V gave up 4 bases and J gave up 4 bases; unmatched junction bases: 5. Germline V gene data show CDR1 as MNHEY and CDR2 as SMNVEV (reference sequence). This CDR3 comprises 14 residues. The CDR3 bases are TGTGCCAGCAGTTCCAAAAGCGGGAGAGAGACCCAGTACTTC. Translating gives CASSSKSGRETQYF.

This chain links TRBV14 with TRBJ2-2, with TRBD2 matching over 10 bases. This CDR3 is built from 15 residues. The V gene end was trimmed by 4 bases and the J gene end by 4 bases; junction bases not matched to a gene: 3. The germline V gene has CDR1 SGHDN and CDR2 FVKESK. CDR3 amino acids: CASSPGLAFTGELFF. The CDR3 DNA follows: TGTGCCAGCAGCCCGGGACTAGCGTTCACCGGGGAGCTGTTTTTT.

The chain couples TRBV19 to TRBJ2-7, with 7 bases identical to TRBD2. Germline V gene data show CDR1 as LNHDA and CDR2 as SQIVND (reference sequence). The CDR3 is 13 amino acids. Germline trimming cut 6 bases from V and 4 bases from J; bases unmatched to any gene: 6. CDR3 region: CASRGGARYEQYF. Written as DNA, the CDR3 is TGTGCCAGTAGGGGAGGGGCCCGATACGAGCAGTACTTC.

The CDR3 nucleotides are TGTGCCAGCAGTGAAGGGGTGAACAGGGCTCCTAGTGAAAAACTGTTTTTT. Amino acids: CASSEGVNRAPSEKLFF. The rearrangement uses TRBV2 and TRBJ1-4; D possibly corresponds to TRBD1 (6 bases). V lost 1 base, J lost 7 bases, and 19 bases lay in between. The CDR3 sequence is 17 residues long. Germline-derived CDR1 and CDR2 are SNHLY and FYNNEI.

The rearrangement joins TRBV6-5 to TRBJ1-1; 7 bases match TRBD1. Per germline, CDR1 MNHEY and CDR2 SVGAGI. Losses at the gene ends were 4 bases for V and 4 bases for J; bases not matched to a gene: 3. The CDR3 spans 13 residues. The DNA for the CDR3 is TGTGCCAGCAGTTCGACAGGGATCACTGAAGCTTTCTTT. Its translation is CASSSTGITEAFF.

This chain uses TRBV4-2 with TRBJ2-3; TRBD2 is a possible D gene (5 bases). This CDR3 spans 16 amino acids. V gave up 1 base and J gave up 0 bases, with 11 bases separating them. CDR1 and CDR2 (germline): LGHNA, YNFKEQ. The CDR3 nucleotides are TGTGCCAGCAGCCAAGCCCCGGGGATAAGCACAGATACGCAGTATTTT. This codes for CASSQAPGISTDTQYF.

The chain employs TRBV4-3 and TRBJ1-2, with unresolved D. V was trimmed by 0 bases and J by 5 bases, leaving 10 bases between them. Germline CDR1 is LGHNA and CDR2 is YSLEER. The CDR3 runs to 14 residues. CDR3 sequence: CASSQDTGRYGYTF. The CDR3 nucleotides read TGCGCCAGCAGCCAAGATACGGGGAGGTATGGCTACACCTTC.

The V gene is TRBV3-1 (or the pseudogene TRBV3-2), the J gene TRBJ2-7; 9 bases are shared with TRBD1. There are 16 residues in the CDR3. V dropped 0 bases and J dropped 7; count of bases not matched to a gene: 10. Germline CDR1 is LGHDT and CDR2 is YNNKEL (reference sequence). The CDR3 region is CASSQDHGTGMEEQYF. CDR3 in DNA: TGTGCCAGCAGCCAAGACCACGGGACAGGGATGGAGGAGCAGTACTTC.

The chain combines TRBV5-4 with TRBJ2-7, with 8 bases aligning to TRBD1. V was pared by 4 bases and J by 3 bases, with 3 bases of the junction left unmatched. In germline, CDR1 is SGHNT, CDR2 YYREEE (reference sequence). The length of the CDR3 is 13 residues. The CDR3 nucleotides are TGTGCCAGCAGCCGGGACAGGTTCTACGAGCAGTACTTC. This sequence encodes CASSRDRFYEQYF.

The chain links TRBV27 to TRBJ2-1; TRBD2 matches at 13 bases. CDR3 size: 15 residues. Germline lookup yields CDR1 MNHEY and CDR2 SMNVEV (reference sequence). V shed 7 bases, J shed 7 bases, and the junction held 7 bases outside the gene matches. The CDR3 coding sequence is TGTGCCAGCACTCTCGGGACTAGCGGGATGAATGAGCAGTTCTTC. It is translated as CASTLGTSGMNEQFF.

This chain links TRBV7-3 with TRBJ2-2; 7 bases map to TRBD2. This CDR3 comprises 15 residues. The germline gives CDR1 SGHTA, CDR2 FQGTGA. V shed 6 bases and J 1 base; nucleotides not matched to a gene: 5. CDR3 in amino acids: CASSLSSGNTGELFF. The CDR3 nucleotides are TGTGCCAGCAGTTTATCTAGCGGGAACACCGGGGAGCTGTTTTTT.

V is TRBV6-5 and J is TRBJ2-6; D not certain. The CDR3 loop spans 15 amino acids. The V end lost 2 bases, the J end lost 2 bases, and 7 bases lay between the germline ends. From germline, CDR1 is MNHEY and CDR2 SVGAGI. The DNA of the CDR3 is TGTGCCAGCAGTTACAGTAGTACTGGGGCCAACGTCCTGACTTTC. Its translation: CASSYSSTGANVLTF.

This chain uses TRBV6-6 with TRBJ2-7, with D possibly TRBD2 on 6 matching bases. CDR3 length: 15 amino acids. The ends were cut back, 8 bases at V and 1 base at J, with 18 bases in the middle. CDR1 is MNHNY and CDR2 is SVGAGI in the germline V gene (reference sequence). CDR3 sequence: CASRTAGLPSYEQYF. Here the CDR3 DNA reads TGTGCCAGCCGCACCGCGGGACTTCCTTCCTACGAGCAGTACTTC.

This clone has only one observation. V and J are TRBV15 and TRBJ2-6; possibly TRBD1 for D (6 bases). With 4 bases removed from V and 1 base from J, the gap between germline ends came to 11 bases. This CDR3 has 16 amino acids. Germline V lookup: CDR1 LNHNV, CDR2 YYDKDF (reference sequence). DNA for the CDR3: TGTGCCACCAGCAAGCACAGGGTTTCTGGGGCCAACGTCCTGACTTTC. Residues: CATSKHRVSGANVLTF.

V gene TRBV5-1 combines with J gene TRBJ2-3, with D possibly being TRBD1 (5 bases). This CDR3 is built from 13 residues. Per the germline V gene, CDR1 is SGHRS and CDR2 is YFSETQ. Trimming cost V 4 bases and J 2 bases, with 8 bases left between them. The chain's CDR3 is CASSPRATDTQYF. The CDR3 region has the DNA TGCGCCAGCAGCCCCAGGGCCACAGATACGCAGTATTTT.

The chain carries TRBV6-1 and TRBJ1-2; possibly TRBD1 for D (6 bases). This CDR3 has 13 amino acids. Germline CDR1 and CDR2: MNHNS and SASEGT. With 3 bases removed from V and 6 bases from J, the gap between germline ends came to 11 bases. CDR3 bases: TGTGCCAGCAGTGAGCGGGGGCGGGATGGCTACACCTTC. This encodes CASSERGRDGYTF.

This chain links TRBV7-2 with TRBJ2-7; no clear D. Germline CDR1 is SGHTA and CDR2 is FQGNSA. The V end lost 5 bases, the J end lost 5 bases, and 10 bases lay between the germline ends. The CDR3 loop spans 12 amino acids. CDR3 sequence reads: CASSLTSHEQYF. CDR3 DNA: TGTGCCAGCAGCCTCACTTCCCACGAGCAGTACTTC.

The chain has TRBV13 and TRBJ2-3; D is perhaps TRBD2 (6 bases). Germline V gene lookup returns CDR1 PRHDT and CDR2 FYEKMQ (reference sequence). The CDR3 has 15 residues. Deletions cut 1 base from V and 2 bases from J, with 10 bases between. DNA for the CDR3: TGTGCCAGCAGCTTAGCCGCGGGGCCCACAGATACGCAGTATTTT. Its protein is CASSLAAGPTDTQYF.

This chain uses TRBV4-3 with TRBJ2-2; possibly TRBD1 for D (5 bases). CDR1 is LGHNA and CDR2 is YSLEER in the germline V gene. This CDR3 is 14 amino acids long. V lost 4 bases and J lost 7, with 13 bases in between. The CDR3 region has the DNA TGCGCCAGCAGCCCCACGAGCAGGGTCGGGGAGCTGTTTTTT. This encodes CASSPTSRVGELFF.

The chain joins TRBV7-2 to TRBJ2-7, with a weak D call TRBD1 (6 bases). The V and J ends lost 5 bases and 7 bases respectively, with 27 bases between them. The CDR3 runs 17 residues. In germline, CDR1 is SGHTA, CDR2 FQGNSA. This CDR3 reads CASSLSPRTEKPGEQYF. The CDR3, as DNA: TGTGCCAGCAGCCTGAGCCCCAGGACAGAAAAACCGGGAGAGCAGTACTTC.